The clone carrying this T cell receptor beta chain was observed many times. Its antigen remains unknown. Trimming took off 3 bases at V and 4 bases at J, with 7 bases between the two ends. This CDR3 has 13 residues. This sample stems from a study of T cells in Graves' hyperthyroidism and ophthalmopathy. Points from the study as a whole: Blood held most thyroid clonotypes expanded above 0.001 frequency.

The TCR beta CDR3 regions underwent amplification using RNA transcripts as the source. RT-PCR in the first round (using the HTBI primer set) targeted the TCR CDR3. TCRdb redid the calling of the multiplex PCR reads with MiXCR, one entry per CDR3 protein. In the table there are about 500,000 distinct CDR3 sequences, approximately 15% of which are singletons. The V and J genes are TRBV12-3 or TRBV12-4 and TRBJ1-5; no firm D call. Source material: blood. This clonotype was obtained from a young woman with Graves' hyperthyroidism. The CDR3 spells CASSFSWNQPQHF. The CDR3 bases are TGTGCCAGCAGTTTTAGTTGGAATCAGCCCCAGCATTTT.